A selection of T cell receptor beta chains follows, all from one sample in a study of shared clonotypes between healthy human individuals. Using immunoSEQ multiplex PCR, the repertoire was profiled, and TCRdb retains in-frame clones only, with some absent. The data show roughly 2.5 million clones, with 90% to 95% seen just once and 0.14% held by the top ten. The sequenced material came from naive CD4+ T cells sorted from blood. The receptor source for this set is a man in his late teens or twenties in good health. The CDR3 runs from the conserved cysteine through the conserved F or W. The D gene is left open where the match is weak. Clone size appears in some rows only: once, few, many, or a class for an expanded clone.

>.|TRBV12-5|TRBJ2-5|.
CASGLSAGAETQYF
TGTGCTAGTGGACTCTCGGCGGGGGCGGAGACCCAGTACTTC
>.|TRBV19|TRBJ1-5|.
CASSMSGGGNQPQHF
TGTGCCAGTAGTATGTCTGGGGGAGGTAATCAGCCCCAGCATTTT
>.|TRBV6-5|TRBJ2-7|.
CASSPGFGQYF
TGTGCCAGCAGTCCTGGCTTTGGGCAGTACTTC
>.|TRBV25-1|TRBJ1-4|.
CASSIPGPLVEKLFF
TGTGCCAGCAGTATCCCAGGCCCCTTGGTTGAAAAACTGTTTTTT
>.|TRBV4-3|TRBJ2-1|.
CASSQVQLGGRNEQFF
TGCGCCAGCAGCCAAGTTCAGCTAGGAGGTAGGAATGAGCAGTTCTTC
>.|TRBV10-2|TRBJ1-1|TRBD1
CASSPRGREAFF
TGCGCCAGCAGTCCCAGGGGGCGGGAGGCTTTCTTT
>.|TRBV5-1|TRBJ2-7|TRBD2
CASSLVRGATYEQYF
TGCGCCAGCAGTTTGGTGCGGGGGGCCACCTACGAGCAGTACTTC
>.|TRBV19|TRBJ1-3|.
CASSIWGNTIYF
TGTGCCAGTAGTATATGGGGAAACACCATATATTTT
>.|TRBV18|TRBJ2-7|.
CASSLTGETYEQYF
TGTGCCAGCTCACTAACTGGGGAGACCTACGAGCAGTACTTC
>.|TRBV14|TRBJ2-7|.
CASSQAGDSTYEQYF
TGTGCCAGCAGCCAAGCGGGGGACAGTACCTACGAGCAGTACTTC
>.|TRBV10-3|TRBJ2-7|.
CAISESGGTNYEQYF
TGTGCCATCAGTGAGTCAGGAGGGACCAACTACGAGCAGTACTTC
>.|TRBV2|TRBJ2-5|.
CASSDKEGLLQETQYF
TGTGCCAGCAGCGACAAGGAAGGCCTTCTCCAAGAGACCCAGTACTTC
>.|TRBV19|TRBJ2-1|TRBD1
CASSQQGQGAQNEQFF
TGTGCCAGTAGTCAACAAGGACAGGGGGCACAGAATGAGCAGTTCTTC
>.|TRBV6-5|TRBJ2-1|.
CASRQAAEQFF
TGTGCCAGCAGACAAGCAGCTGAGCAGTTCTTC
>once|TRBV10-1|TRBJ2-7|TRBD1
CASSEGQGRGEQYF
TGCGCCAGCAGTGAGGGACAGGGCCGTGGGGAGCAGTACTTC
>once|TRBV7-2|TRBJ1-2|.
CASSMDTIYGYTF
TGTGCCAGCAGCATGGACACCATCTATGGCTACACCTTC
>.|TRBV5-6|TRBJ2-2|.
CASSLEYTGELFF
TGTGCCAGCAGCTTGGAGTACACCGGGGAGCTGTTTTTT
>.|TRBV28|TRBJ2-4|.
CASSPWGAENIQYF
TGTGCCAGCAGTCCCTGGGGGGCTGAAAACATTCAGTACTTC
>.|TRBV18|TRBJ1-2|.
CASSQRGAENNGYTF
TGTGCCAGCTCACAAAGAGGGGCAGAAAATAATGGCTACACCTTC
>.|TRBV11-2|TRBJ2-7|.
CASSLYSHYEQYF
TGTGCCAGCAGCTTATACTCGCACTACGAGCAGTACTTC
>.|TRBV9|TRBJ2-3|TRBD2
CASSPLSGRAVDTQYF
TGTGCCAGCAGCCCGCTAAGCGGGAGGGCCGTGGATACGCAGTATTTT
>.|TRBV18|TRBJ1-1|.
CASSPPGRGENTEAFF
TGTGCCAGCTCACCACCGGGCAGAGGGGAGAACACTGAAGCTTTCTTT
>.|TRBV19|TRBJ1-3|.
CASSTAVGTGNTIYF
TGTGCCAGTAGTACTGCAGTAGGTACTGGAAACACCATATATTTT
>few|TRBV11-1|TRBJ1-6|TRBD1
CASSGTGVTPLHF
TGTGCCAGCAGCGGGACAGGGGTAACGCCCCTCCACTTT
>.|TRBV30|TRBJ1-1|.
CACPGAVYTEAFF
TGTGCCTGCCCCGGGGCGGTGTACACTGAAGCTTTCTTT
>.|TRBV29-1|TRBJ1-1|.
CSGRPQVNTEAFF
TGCAGCGGCCGACCGCAGGTGAACACTGAAGCTTTCTTT
>.|TRBV6-1|TRBJ2-7|.
CASSEYGSSYEQYF
TGTGCCAGCAGTGAATACGGCAGCTCCTACGAGCAGTACTTC
>.|TRBV27|TRBJ1-2|.
CASSLEPGPTGPYGYTF
TGTGCCAGCAGTTTAGAACCGGGCCCCACGGGTCCTTATGGCTACACCTTC
>once|TRBV7-2|TRBJ2-4|TRBD1
CASSFSGGAYDIQYF
TGTGCCAGCAGCTTCTCAGGGGGCGCGTATGACATTCAGTACTTC
>.|TRBV4-3|TRBJ2-1|TRBD2
CASSQDSEREGRFIDNEQFF
TGCGCCAGCAGCCAAGATTCTGAGCGGGAGGGAAGGTTTATTGACAATGAGCAGTTCTTC
>.|TRBV5-4|TRBJ2-7|.
CASSLAGLDEQYF
TGTGCCAGCAGCTTGGCAGGGCTGGACGAGCAGTACTTC
>.|TRBV7-2|TRBJ2-5|TRBD2
CASTLDGRAGFQYF
TGTGCCAGTACTTTGGACGGGAGGGCCGGGTTCCAGTACTTC
>.|TRBV6-6|TRBJ2-1|.
CASSYLPSYNEQFF
TGTGCCAGCAGTTACTTACCCTCCTACAATGAGCAGTTCTTC
>.|TRBV27|TRBJ1-4|.
CASSATGNSEKLFF
TGTGCCAGCAGCGCGACAGGAAATTCTGAAAAACTGTTTTTT
>.|TRBV5-1|TRBJ2-2|.
CASSSLGQTNTGELFF
TGCGCCAGCAGCTCGCTAGGACAGACGAACACCGGGGAGCTGTTTTTT
>.|TRBV27|TRBJ1-1|.
CASSLFRGGTEAFF
TGTGCCAGCAGTTTATTCAGGGGCGGCACTGAAGCTTTCTTT
>.|TRBV5-1|TRBJ2-3|TRBD2
CASSLDPTSGSTDTQYF
TGCGCCAGCAGCTTGGACCCCACTAGCGGGAGCACAGATACGCAGTATTTT
>.|TRBV6-5|TRBJ1-5|.
CASGVEGYNQPQHF
TGTGCCAGCGGGGTTGAGGGGTACAATCAGCCCCAGCATTTT
>.|TRBV29-1|TRBJ2-2|.
CSVDPVGTGELFF
TGCAGCGTTGACCCCGTGGGCACCGGGGAGCTGTTTTTT
>.|TRBV19|TRBJ1-5|TRBD1
CASSFGQGPRAQHF
TGTGCCAGTAGTTTCGGACAGGGGCCCCGGGCCCAGCATTTT
>.|TRBV4-3|TRBJ2-5|.
CASSQDHDSYRTQYF
TGCGCCAGCAGCCAAGACCACGACAGTTATAGGACCCAGTACTTC
>.|TRBV28|TRBJ2-7|.
CASSFEAAGYEQYF
TGTGCCAGCAGTTTCGAGGCAGCAGGCTACGAGCAGTACTTC
>.|TRBV6-6|TRBJ2-7|.
CASSYSYYSTNEQYF
TGTGCCAGCAGTTACTCGTATTACAGCACAAACGAGCAGTACTTC
>.|TRBV6-6|TRBJ2-1|.
CASSPWGEQFF
TGTGCCAGCAGCCCTTGGGGTGAGCAGTTCTTC
>once|TRBV19|TRBJ1-1|.
CASSERGRTPLTEAFF
TGTGCCAGTAGCGAAAGAGGACGGACACCTCTCACTGAAGCTTTCTTT
>.|TRBV11-2|TRBJ1-1|.
CASSTPQWGNTEAFF
TGTGCCAGCAGCACACCCCAGTGGGGAAACACTGAAGCTTTCTTT
>once|TRBV7-2|TRBJ1-1|TRBD1
CASSFGQGETEAFF
TGTGCCAGCAGCTTCGGACAGGGGGAGACTGAAGCTTTCTTT
>.|TRBV7-6|TRBJ2-5|TRBD2
CASSPRLAGGPETQYF
TGTGCCAGCAGCCCTCGACTAGCGGGAGGGCCAGAGACCCAGTACTTC
>once|TRBV30|TRBJ2-6|TRBD1
CAWNLPGQGLSGHSGANVLTF
TGTGCCTGGAACCTCCCGGGACAGGGGTTGTCTGGCCACTCTGGGGCCAACGTCCTGACTTTC
>.|TRBV5-1|TRBJ2-7|.
CASSLVFGTYEQYF
TGCGCCAGCAGCCTGGTTTTTGGGACATACGAGCAGTACTTC
>.|TRBV6-6|TRBJ2-1|TRBD1
CASSYAQGASGEQFF
TGTGCCAGCAGTTACGCACAGGGGGCAAGCGGTGAGCAGTTCTTC
>.|TRBV5-1|TRBJ2-1|.
CASSGESYNEQFF
TGCGCCAGCTCCGGGGAGAGCTACAATGAGCAGTTCTTC
>.|TRBV6-5|TRBJ2-7|.
CASSTPGRGSYEQYF
TGTGCCAGCAGTACTCCGGGCAGGGGCTCCTACGAGCAGTACTTC